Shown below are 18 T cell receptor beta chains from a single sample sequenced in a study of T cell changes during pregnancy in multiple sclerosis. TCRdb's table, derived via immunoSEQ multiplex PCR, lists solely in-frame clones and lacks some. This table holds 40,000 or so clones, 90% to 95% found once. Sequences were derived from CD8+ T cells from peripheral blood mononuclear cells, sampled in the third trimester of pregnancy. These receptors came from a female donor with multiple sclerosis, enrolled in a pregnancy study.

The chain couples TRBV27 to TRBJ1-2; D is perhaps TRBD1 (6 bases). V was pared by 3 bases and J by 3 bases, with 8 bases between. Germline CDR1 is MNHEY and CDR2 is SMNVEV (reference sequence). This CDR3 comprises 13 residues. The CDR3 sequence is CASSFEGDYGYTF. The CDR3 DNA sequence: TGTGCCAGCAGTTTCGAGGGGGACTATGGCTACACCTTC.

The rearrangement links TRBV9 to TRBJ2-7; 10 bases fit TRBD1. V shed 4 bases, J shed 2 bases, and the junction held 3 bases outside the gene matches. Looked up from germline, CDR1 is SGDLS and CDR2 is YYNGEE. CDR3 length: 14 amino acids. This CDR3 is CASSYGTGAYEQYF. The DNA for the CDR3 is TGTGCCAGCAGCTACGGGACAGGGGCCTACGAGCAGTACTTC.

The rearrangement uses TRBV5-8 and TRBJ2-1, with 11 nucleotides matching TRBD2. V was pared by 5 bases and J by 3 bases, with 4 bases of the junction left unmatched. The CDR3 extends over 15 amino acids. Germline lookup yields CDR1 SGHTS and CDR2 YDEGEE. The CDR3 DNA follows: TGTGCCAGCAGTTCCGGGACTAGCGGCTACAATGAGCAGTTCTTC. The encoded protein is CASSSGTSGYNEQFF.

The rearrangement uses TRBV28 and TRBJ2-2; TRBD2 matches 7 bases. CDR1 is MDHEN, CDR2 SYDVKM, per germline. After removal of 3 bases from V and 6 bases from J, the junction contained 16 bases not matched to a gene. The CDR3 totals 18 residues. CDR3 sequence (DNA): TGTGCCAGCAGTTTGAGCGAATGGCGGGAGCGTAGGGCCGGGGAGCTGTTTTTT. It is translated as CASSLSEWRERRAGELFF.

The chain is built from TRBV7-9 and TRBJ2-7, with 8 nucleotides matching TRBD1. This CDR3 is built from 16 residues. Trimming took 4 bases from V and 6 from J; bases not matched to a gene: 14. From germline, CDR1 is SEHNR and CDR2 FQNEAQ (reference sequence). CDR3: CASSSIGVDRAGEQYF. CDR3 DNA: TGTGCCAGCAGCTCCATAGGGGTGGACAGGGCTGGCGAGCAGTACTTC.

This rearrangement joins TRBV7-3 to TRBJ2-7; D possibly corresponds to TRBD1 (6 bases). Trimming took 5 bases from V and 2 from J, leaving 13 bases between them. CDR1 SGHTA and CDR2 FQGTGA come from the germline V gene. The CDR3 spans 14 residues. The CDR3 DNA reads TGTGCCAGCAGCCCCCGGCCAGGGGCCTACGAGCAGTACTTC. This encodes CASSPRPGAYEQYF.

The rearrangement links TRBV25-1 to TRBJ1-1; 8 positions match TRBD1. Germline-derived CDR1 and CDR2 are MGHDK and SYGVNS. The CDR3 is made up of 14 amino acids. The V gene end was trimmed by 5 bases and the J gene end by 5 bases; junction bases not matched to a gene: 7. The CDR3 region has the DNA TGTGCCAGCAGTCCCGGACAGGGTTTTACTGAAGCTTTCTTT. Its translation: CASSPGQGFTEAFF.

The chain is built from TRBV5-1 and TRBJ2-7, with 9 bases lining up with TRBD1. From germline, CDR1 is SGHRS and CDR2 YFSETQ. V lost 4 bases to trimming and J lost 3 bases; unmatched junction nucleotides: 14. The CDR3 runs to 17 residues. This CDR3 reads CASSPVSPGQGYYEQYF. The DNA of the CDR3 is TGCGCCAGCAGCCCTGTCTCACCGGGACAGGGTTACTACGAGCAGTACTTC.

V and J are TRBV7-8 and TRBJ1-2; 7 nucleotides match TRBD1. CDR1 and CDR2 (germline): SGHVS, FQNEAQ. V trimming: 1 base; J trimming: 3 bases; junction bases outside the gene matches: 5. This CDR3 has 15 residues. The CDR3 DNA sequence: TGTGCCAGCAGCTTAGAGGGGGCAGACTACTATGGCTACACCTTC. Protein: CASSLEGADYYGYTF.

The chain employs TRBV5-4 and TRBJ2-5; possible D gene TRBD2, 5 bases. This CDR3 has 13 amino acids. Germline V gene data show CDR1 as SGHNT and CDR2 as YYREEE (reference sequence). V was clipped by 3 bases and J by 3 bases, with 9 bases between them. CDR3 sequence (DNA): TGTGCCAGCAGCTCCGGGGTAGAAGAGACCCAGTACTTC. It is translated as CASSSGVEETQYF. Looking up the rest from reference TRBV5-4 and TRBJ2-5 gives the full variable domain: ETGVTQSPTHLIKTRGQQVTLRCSSQSGHNTVSWYQQALGQGPQFIFQYYREEENGRGNFPPRFSGLQFPNYSSELNVNALELDDSALYLCASSSGVEETQYFGPGTRLLVL.

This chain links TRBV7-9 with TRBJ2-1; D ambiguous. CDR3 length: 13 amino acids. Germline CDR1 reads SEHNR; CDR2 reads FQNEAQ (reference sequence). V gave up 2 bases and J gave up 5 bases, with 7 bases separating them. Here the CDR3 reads CASSLPPNNEQFF. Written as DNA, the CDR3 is TGTGCCAGCAGCTTACCCCCAAACAATGAGCAGTTCTTC.

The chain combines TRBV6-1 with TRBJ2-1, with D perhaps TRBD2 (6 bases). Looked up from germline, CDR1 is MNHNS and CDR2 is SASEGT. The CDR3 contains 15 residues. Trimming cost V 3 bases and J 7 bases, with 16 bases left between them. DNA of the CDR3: TGTGCCAGCAGTGACGGTAGCGGTAATGTAAATGAGCAGTTCTTC. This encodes CASSDGSGNVNEQFF.

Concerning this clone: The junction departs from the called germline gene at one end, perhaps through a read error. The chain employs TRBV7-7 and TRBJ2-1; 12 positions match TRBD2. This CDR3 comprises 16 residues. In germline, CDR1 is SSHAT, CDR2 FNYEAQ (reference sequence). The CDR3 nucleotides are TGTGCTAGCAGCCTCTCCCTAGCGGGAGGGGATAATGAGCAGTTCTTC. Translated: CASSLSLAGGDNEQFF.

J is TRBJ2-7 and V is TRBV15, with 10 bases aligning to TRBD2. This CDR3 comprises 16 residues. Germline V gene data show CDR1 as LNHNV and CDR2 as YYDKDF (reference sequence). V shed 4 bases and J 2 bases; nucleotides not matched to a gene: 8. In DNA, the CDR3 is TGTGCCACCAGCACCCTTGGACTAGCGGCCACCTACGAGCAGTACTTC. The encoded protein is CATSTLGLAATYEQYF.

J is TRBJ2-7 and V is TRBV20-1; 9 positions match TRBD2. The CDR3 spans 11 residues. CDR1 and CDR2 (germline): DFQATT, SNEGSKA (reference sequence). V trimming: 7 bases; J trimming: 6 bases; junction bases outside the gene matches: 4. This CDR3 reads CSGPSGTEQYF. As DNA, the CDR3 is TGCAGTGGGCCTAGCGGGACCGAGCAGTACTTC.

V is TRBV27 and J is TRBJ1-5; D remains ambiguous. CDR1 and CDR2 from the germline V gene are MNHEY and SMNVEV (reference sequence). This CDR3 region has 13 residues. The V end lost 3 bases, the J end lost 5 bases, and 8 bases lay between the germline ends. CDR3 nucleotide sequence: TGTGCCAGCAGTTTCGGGAACTATCAGCCCCAGCATTTT. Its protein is CASSFGNYQPQHF.

The CDR3: CASSRGTGNEAFF. DNA for the CDR3: TGTGCCAGCAGTCGCGGGACAGGGAATGAAGCTTTCTTT. This chain connects TRBV27 to TRBJ1-1; 9 bases align to TRBD1. The trim removed 5 bases at V and 7 bases at J, leaving 5 bases unmatched. This CDR3 is built from 13 residues. Germline lookup yields CDR1 MNHEY and CDR2 SMNVEV (reference sequence).

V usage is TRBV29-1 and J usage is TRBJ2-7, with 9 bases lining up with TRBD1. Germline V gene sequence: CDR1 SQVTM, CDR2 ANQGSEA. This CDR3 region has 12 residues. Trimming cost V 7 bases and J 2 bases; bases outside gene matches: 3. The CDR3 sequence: CSAGTGTYEQYF. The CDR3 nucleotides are TGCAGCGCCGGGACAGGGACCTACGAGCAGTACTTC.